Included here is one T cell receptor beta chain sequence, with context. MiXCR was run by TCRdb on the RT-PCR reads, yielding one entry per CDR3 protein. This sample carries roughly 960,000 distinct CDR3 sequences, approximately 19% of them seen once, and the ten largest clones take under 6.5%. This CDR3 comprises 14 residues. Germline assignment: CDR1 LNHNV and CDR2 YYDKDF (reference sequence). The germline V and J ends were trimmed by 4 bases and 3 bases, with 13 bases remaining between them. This sample was included in a study of patients and donors after allogeneic stem cell transplantation. The source is a human donor who was either an allogeneic HSCT recipient or a stem cell or donor lymphocyte infusion donor (not recorded which). It is not recorded whose cells these are; they may come from a transplant donor. Sample: blood, either unsorted or a sorted T cell fraction (not recorded which). V usage is TRBV15 and J usage is TRBJ2-7, with D perhaps TRBD1 (5 bases). The CDR3: CATSTLTGDYEQYF. The CDR3 bases are TGTGCCACCAGCACACTCACAGGAGACTACGAGCAGTACTTC.